This T cell receptor beta chain was observed in a study of blood T cells in healthy people across ages. This clonotype came up a few times. Its antigen remains unknown. This may be a read error, as it is one base from a much larger clone. The ends were cut back, 0 bases at V and 3 bases at J, with 15 bases in the middle. The CDR3 runs 16 residues. Germline lookup yields CDR1 SGDLS and CDR2 YYNGEE. Study results and limitations: Long-lived donors exceeded aged donors in naive CD4+ cells and diversity. Strong correlation existed between TCR beta diversity and naive T cell percentage. Leaving the PBMCs unsorted stopped any conclusive comparison of naive versus antigen-experienced cells. CMV status of donors was unknown, possibly confounding expanded clonotype changes.

It was with a sample-barcoded 5' primer and a J-beta primer mix that a second PCR of roughly 7 to 12 cycles was run. TCRdb processed the 5' RACE reads anew with MiXCR; each CDR3 protein has one entry. The sample consists of 850,000 or so distinct CDR3 sequences, roughly 26% of them appearing once. The receptor's source is an elderly woman in good health. The V gene is TRBV9, the J gene TRBJ2-5; D might be TRBD1 (6 bases). The sample consisted of blood. The CDR3: CASSVGARGRKETQYF. The CDR3 bases are TGTGCCAGCAGCGTAGGGGCCAGGGGCCGTAAAGAGACCCAGTACTTC. Variable domain in full (rest from reference TRBV9 and TRBJ2-5): DSGVTQTPKHLITATGQRVTLRCSPRSGDLSVYWYQQSLDQGLQFLIQYYNGEERAKGNILERFSAQQFPDLHSELNLSSLELGDSALYFCASSVGARGRKETQYFGPGTRLLVL.